Listed below are T cell receptor beta chains from one sample, sequenced in a study of read filtering for tumor transcriptome and immune sequencing. In TCRdb, the reads were re-called with MiXCR into one record per CDR3 protein. The sample gives approximately 38,000 distinct CDR3 sequences, about an eighth of which show up once; roughly 30% is in the top ten. The sample comprised a population of CD138-negative cells sorted from bone marrow. All receptors derive from a donor at least 40 years old with multiple myeloma. CDR3s include the opening cysteine and the closing phenylalanine or tryptophan. D genes are given only for firm matches. Clone size is not always given. Where it is, it says once, few, many or a class for expanded clones.

size: many; D: -; J: TRBJ2-1; V: TRBV7-9; CDR3: CASSGHLSYNEQFF; DNA: TGTGCCAGCAGCGGACACTTATCCTACAATGAGCAGTTCTTC
size: many; D: -; J: TRBJ2-3; V: TRBV6-6; CDR3: CASSYGIATDTDTQYF; DNA: TGTGCCAGCAGTTACGGGATAGCTACCGACACAGATACGCAGTATTTT
size: many; D: -; J: TRBJ2-2; V: TRBV10-2; CDR3: CASKEGGSGELFF; DNA: TGCGCCAGCAAGGAAGGAGGTTCCGGGGAGCTGTTTTTT
size: many; D: -; J: TRBJ2-5; V: TRBV2; CDR3: CASVLGPLMETQYF; DNA: TGTGCCAGCGTTTTGGGACCTTTAATGGAGACCCAGTACTTC
size: many; D: -; J: TRBJ1-3; V: TRBV28; CDR3: CASSPHSSGNTIYF; DNA: TGTGCCAGCAGTCCTCACTCCTCTGGAAACACCATATATTTT
size: many; D: -; J: TRBJ1-5; V: TRBV4-2; CDR3: CASSQGPPEGQPQHF; DNA: TGTGCCAGCAGCCAAGGCCCGCCAGAGGGTCAGCCCCAGCATTTT
size: -; D: -; J: TRBJ2-2; V: TRBV18; CDR3: CASSQLRDANTGELFF; DNA: TGTGCCAGCTCACAGCTCCGGGACGCGAACACCGGGGAGCTGTTTTTT
size: many; D: TRBD1; J: TRBJ1-2; V: TRBV6-5; CDR3: CASRKFIYGTGDGYTF; DNA: TGTGCCAGCAGAAAATTTATATATGGGACAGGGGACGGCTACACCTTC
size: many; D: -; J: TRBJ1-2; V: TRBV12-3/TRBV12-4; CDR3: CASSFSDRYYGYTF; DNA: TGTGCCAGCAGTTTTTCCGACAGGTACTATGGCTACACCTTC
size: many; D: TRBD2; J: TRBJ2-2; V: TRBV5-1; CDR3: CASSQILAPTGELFF; DNA: TGCGCCAGCAGCCAAATACTAGCGCCCACCGGGGAGCTGTTTTTT
size: many; D: -; J: TRBJ2-3; V: TRBV7-6; CDR3: CASSSTRSTDTQYF; DNA: TGTGCCAGCAGCTCAACCAGAAGCACAGATACGCAGTATTTT
size: many; D: TRBD1; J: TRBJ2-3; V: TRBV5-5; CDR3: CASSSGQGTDTQYF; DNA: TGTGCCAGCAGCTCGGGACAGGGCACAGATACGCAGTATTTT
size: many; D: TRBD1; J: TRBJ1-5; V: TRBV24-1; CDR3: CATSDSLGTGTQPQHF; DNA: TGTGCCACCAGTGATTCATTAGGGACAGGGACCCAGCCCCAGCATTTT
size: many; D: -; J: TRBJ1-5; V: TRBV28; CDR3: CASVSGGGIKPQHF; DNA: TGTGCCAGCGTGTCCGGAGGTGGGATTAAGCCCCAGCATTTT
size: few; D: -; J: TRBJ2-3; V: TRBV28; CDR3: CASSLLPRRTDQLLTDTQYF; DNA: TGTGCCAGCAGTTTACTCCCCCGGAGGACAGATCAATTACTCACAGATACGCAGTATTTT
size: many; D: -; J: TRBJ2-5; V: TRBV6-2/TRBV6-3; CDR3: CASSFWKETQYF; DNA: TGTGCCAGCAGTTTCTGGAAGGAGACCCAGTACTTC
size: -; D: -; J: TRBJ2-5; V: TRBV20-1; CDR3: CSARAPSSGETQYF; DNA: TGCAGTGCTAGAGCCCCTTCCTCGGGGGAGACCCAGTACTTC
size: -; D: TRBD1; J: TRBJ2-1; V: TRBV19; CDR3: CASSISGTGPEQFF; DNA: TGTGCCAGTAGTATCTCCGGGACAGGGCCTGAGCAGTTCTTC
size: many; D: -; J: TRBJ2-5; V: TRBV25-1; CDR3: CASSAVETQYF; DNA: TGTGCCAGCAGTGCCGTGGAGACCCAGTACTTC
size: many; D: -; J: TRBJ2-5; V: TRBV5-1; CDR3: CASSSGWTARGETQYF; DNA: TGCGCCAGCAGCTCCGGATGGACAGCCCGAGGGGAGACCCAGTACTTC
size: many; D: -; J: TRBJ1-1; V: TRBV19; CDR3: CASKGEAANTEAFF; DNA: TGTGCCAGTAAGGGGGAGGCGGCGAACACTGAAGCTTTCTTT
size: many; D: TRBD2; J: TRBJ2-1; V: TRBV5-1; CDR3: CASSFTGTSFNEQFF; DNA: TGCGCCAGCAGCTTCACCGGGACTAGCTTCAATGAGCAGTTCTTC
size: few; D: -; J: TRBJ2-7; V: TRBV28; CDR3: CASSPGSRYEQYF; DNA: TGTGCCAGCAGTCCCGGGAGTCGATACGAGCAGTACTTC
size: many; D: TRBD1; J: TRBJ1-2; V: TRBV28; CDR3: CASRSPPGQGRMDYGYTF; DNA: TGTGCCAGCAGATCCCCACCGGGACAGGGGAGGATGGACTATGGCTACACCTTC
size: many; D: TRBD2; J: TRBJ2-2; V: TRBV28; CDR3: CASSLRLAGNTGELFF; DNA: TGTGCCAGCAGTTTGAGACTAGCGGGAAACACCGGGGAGCTGTTTTTT
size: many; D: -; J: TRBJ1-4; V: TRBV7-8; CDR3: CASSPLMGATNEKLFF; DNA: TGTGCCAGCAGCCCGTTGATGGGGGCAACTAATGAAAAACTGTTTTTT
size: many; D: -; J: TRBJ1-2; V: TRBV7-9; CDR3: CASSFGGSDGYTF; DNA: TGTGCCAGCAGCTTCGGAGGGTCCGATGGCTACACCTTC
size: many; D: -; J: TRBJ1-1; V: TRBV5-1; CDR3: CASSLWPGNTEAFF; DNA: TGCGCCAGCAGCTTGTGGCCGGGGAACACTGAAGCTTTCTTT
size: -; D: -; J: TRBJ1-5; V: TRBV6-4; CDR3: CASSEGGGNQPQHF; DNA: TGTGCCAGCAGCGAAGGGGGGGGGAATCAGCCCCAGCATTTT
size: many; D: -; J: TRBJ2-3; V: TRBV30; CDR3: CAWSVHGGSTDTQYF; DNA: TGTGCCTGGAGTGTACACGGGGGTTCCACAGATACGCAGTATTTT
size: many; D: -; J: TRBJ2-1; V: TRBV12-3/TRBV12-4; CDR3: CASSLGGVRRDEQFF; DNA: TGTGCCAGCAGTTTAGGGGGAGTGCGTCGGGATGAGCAGTTCTTC
size: many; D: -; J: TRBJ2-2; V: TRBV24-1; CDR3: CATSDTASTGELFF; DNA: TGTGCCACCAGTGATACCGCGTCTACCGGGGAGCTGTTTTTT
size: many; D: -; J: TRBJ2-3; V: TRBV6-2/TRBV6-3; CDR3: CASSYVGEWQYF; DNA: TGTGCCAGCAGTTACGTTGGAGAATGGCAGTATTTT
size: many; D: -; J: TRBJ2-7; V: TRBV7-8; CDR3: CASSRGTLAYEQYF; DNA: TGTGCCAGCAGCCGGGGGACTTTAGCCTACGAGCAGTACTTC
size: many; D: TRBD1; J: TRBJ2-7; V: TRBV5-1; CDR3: CASRTTGRDEQYF; DNA: TGCGCCAGCAGAACGACAGGGCGGGACGAGCAGTACTTC
size: many; D: -; J: TRBJ1-5; V: TRBV10-3; CDR3: CAISDGQGSNQPQHF; DNA: TGTGCCATCAGTGATGGGCAGGGTAGCAATCAGCCCCAGCATTTT
size: many; D: -; J: TRBJ2-1; V: TRBV19; CDR3: CASSIRGPYNEQFF; DNA: TGTGCCAGTAGTATCAGGGGCCCCTACAATGAGCAGTTCTTC
size: many; D: -; J: TRBJ2-3; V: TRBV28; CDR3: CASSLSGTDTQYF; DNA: TGTGCCAGCAGTTTATCTGGAACAGATACGCAGTATTTT
size: few; D: -; J: TRBJ1-1; V: TRBV14; CDR3: CASSQVGAGEAFF; DNA: TGTGCCAGCAGCCAAGTTGGGGCGGGAGAAGCTTTCTTT
size: many; D: TRBD1; J: TRBJ2-7; V: TRBV11-2; CDR3: CASSSDRGTFGEQYF; DNA: TGTGCCAGCAGCTCCGACAGGGGAACCTTTGGGGAGCAGTACTTC
size: many; D: -; J: TRBJ2-7; V: TRBV27; CDR3: CASSFFGQEGHEQYF; DNA: TGTGCCAGCAGTTTTTTTGGACAGGAGGGCCACGAGCAGTACTTC
size: many; D: -; J: TRBJ1-1; V: TRBV29-1; CDR3: CSAAGQLNTEAFF; DNA: TGCAGCGCCGCCGGACAGTTGAACACTGAAGCTTTCTTT
size: -; D: -; J: TRBJ2-7; V: TRBV5-1; CDR3: CASSLGGTLSSYEQYF; DNA: TGCGCCAGCAGCTTGGGTGGTACTTTAAGCTCCTACGAGCAGTACTTC
size: many; D: -; J: TRBJ2-3; V: TRBV10-3; CDR3: CAISESGTQYF; DNA: TGTGCCATCAGTGAGTCCGGGACGCAGTATTTT
size: few; D: -; J: TRBJ2-2; V: TRBV19; CDR3: CASSRVNTGELFF; DNA: TGTGCCAGTAGTAGGGTAAACACCGGGGAGCTGTTTTTT
size: -; D: TRBD1; J: TRBJ1-6; V: TRBV6-5; CDR3: CASSPPRDRENSPLHF; DNA: TGTGCCAGCAGTCCTCCCCGGGACAGAGAAAATTCACCCCTCCACTTT
size: few; D: TRBD2; J: TRBJ2-5; V: TRBV19; CDR3: CASSFTGGSETQYF; DNA: TGTGCCAGTAGTTTCACCGGGGGGTCAGAGACCCAGTACTTC